This entry concerns a single T cell receptor (beta chain). The data originate from a study of blood T cell repertoires in COVID-19. Turning to the study itself: Samples of COVID-19 (acute and convalescent) were obtained from the United States, Italy and Spain. Nucleic acid was either cDNA or gDNA, and it came from T cells, B-cell-depleted T cells, or PBMCs.

The authors' processing: Counts of nucleated cells, estimated from reference gene primer amplification, were obtained. Here immunoSEQ multiplex PCR was the method, and the copy in TCRdb shows in-frame clones only, minus some. For V, J and clone size, that table is used; D and trimming come from the DNA. The profile shows 210,000 or so clones, around 90% of them singletons. V gave up 8 bases and J gave up 1 base, with 9 bases separating them. The length of the CDR3 is 14 residues. The germline gives CDR1 WSHSY, CDR2 SAAADI. Sequences were obtained from peripheral blood. This clonotype was sampled from a man aged 45-60 years with acute or convalescent COVID-19. The J gene is TRBJ1-6, the V gene TRBV10-2; D is unclear. Here the CDR3 DNA reads TGCGCCAGCCGCGGTGGATCCTATAATTCACCCCTCCACTTT. Translated: CASRGGSYNSPLHF.